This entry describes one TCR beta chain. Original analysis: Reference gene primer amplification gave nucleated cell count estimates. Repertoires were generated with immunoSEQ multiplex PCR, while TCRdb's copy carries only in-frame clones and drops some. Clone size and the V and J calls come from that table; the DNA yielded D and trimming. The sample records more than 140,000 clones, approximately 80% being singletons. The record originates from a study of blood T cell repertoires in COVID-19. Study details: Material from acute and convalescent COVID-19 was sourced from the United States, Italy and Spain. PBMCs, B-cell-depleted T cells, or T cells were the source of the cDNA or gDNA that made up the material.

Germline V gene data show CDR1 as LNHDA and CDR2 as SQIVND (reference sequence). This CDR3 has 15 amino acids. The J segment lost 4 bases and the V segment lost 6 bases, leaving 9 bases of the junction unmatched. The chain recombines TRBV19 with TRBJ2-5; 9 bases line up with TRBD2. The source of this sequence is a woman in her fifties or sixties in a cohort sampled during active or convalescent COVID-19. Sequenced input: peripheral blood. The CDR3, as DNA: TGTGCCAGTAGATTACGGCGGGGGGGCCGAGAGACCCAGTACTTC. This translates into CASRLRRGGRETQYF.